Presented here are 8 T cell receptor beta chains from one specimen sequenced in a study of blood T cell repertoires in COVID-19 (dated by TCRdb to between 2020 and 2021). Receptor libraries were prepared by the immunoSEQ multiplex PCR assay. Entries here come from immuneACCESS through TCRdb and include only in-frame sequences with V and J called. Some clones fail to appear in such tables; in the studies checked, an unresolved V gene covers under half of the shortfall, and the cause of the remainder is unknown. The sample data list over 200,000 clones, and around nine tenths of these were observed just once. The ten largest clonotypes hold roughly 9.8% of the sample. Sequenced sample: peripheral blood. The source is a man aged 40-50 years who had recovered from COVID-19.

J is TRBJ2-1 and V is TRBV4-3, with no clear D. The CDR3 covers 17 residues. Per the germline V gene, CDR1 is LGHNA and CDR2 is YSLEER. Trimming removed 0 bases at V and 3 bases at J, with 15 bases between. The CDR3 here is CASSQEISARFYNEQFF. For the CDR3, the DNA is TGCGCCAGCAGCCAAGAGATATCGGCTAGGTTCTACAATGAGCAGTTCTTC.

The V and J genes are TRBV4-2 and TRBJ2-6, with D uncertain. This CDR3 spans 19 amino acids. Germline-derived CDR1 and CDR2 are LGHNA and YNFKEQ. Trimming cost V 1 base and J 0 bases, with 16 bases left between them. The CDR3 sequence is CASSQGSLNDYSGANVLTF. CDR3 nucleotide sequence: TGTGCCAGCAGCCAAGGATCACTTAACGATTACTCTGGGGCCAACGTCCTGACTTTC.

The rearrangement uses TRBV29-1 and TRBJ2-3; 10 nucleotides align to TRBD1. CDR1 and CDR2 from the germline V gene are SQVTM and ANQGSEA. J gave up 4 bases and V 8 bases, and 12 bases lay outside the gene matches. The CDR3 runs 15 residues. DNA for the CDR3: TGCAGCAACCGACAGGGGGCGCTTCGCGCAGATACGCAGTATTTT. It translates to CSNRQGALRADTQYF.

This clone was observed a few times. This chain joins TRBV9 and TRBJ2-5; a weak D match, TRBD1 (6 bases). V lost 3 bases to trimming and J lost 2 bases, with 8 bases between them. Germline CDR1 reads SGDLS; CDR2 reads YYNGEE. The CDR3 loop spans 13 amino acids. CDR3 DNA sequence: TGTGCCAGCAGCGACGGACAGCAAGAGACCCAGTACTTC. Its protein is CASSDGQQETQYF.

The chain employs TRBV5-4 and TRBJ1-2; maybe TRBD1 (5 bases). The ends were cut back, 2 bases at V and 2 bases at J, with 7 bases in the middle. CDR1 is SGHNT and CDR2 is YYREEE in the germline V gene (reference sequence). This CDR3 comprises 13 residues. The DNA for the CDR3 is TGTGCCAGCAGCTTAGACAGAAACTATGGCTACACCTTC. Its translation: CASSLDRNYGYTF.

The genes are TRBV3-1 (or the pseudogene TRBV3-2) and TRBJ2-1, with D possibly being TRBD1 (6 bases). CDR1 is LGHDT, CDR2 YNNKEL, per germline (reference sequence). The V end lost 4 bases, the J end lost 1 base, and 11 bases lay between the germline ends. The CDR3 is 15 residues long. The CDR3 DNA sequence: TGTGCCAGCAGCCTTAACAGGGTATCCTACAATGAGCAGTTCTTC. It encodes CASSLNRVSYNEQFF.

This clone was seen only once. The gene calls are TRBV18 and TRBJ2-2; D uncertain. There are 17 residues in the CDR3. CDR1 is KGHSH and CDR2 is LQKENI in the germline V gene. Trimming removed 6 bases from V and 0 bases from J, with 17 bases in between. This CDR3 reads CASSRDQPDSNTGELFF. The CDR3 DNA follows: TGTGCCAGCTCCCGAGACCAACCTGACTCGAACACCGGGGAGCTGTTTTTT.

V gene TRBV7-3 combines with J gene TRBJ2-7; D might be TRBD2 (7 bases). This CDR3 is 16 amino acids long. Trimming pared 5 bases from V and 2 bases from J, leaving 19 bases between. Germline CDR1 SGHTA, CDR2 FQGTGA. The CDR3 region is CASSPHGGAQPYEQYF. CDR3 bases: TGTGCCAGCAGCCCCCATGGGGGGGCACAACCCTACGAGCAGTACTTC.